This record looks at one T cell receptor beta chain sequence and its context. Its antigen is as yet unknown. Germline CDR1 GTSNPN, CDR2 SVGIG (reference sequence). CDR3 length: 15 residues. V gave up 0 bases and J gave up 8 bases, with 16 bases separating them. The data were taken from a study of cytotoxic CD8 clonotypes in ibrutinib-treated CLL. Study in general: Patient counts were about a dozen relapsed/refractory, over 14 treatment-naive and around 17 IGHV unmutated.

Investigators sought sequencing depths of between 1 in 200,000 and 1 in 1 million T cells. TCRdb's copy holds only in-frame clones and misses some; the assay was immunoSEQ multiplex PCR. The sample contains around 70,000 clones, about 64% of which appear only once. Study observations and caveats: Having risen at ibrutinib response, clonality had fallen back toward baseline by progression. There were few public clonotypes, and on treatment they contracted or stayed stable.

The chain combines TRBV30 with TRBJ2-2; D not certain. This receptor was identified in a human donor with chronic lymphocytic leukemia. The starting material was PBMCs, obtained after 12 months of ibrutinib treatment. DNA for the CDR3: TGTGCCTGGAGTGTACTAACAGTACCTCGAGGGGAGCTGTTTTTT. This codes for CAWSVLTVPRGELFF.